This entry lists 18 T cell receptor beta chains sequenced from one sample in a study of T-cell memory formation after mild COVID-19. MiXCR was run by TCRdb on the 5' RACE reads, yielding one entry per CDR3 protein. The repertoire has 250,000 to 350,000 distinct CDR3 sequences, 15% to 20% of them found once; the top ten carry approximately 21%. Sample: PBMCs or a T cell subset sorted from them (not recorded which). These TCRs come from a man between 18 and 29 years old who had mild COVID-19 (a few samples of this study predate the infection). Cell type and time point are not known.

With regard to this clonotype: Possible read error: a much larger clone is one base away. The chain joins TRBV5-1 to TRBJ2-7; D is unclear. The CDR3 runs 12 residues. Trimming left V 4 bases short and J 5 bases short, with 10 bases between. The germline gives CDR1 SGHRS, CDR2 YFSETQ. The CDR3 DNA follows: TGCGCCAGCAGCGGCGGCGGAAACGAGCAGTACTTC. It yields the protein CASSGGGNEQYF. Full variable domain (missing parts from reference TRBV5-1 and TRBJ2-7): KAGVTQTPRYLIKTRGQQVTLSCSPISGHRSVSWYQQTPGQGLQFLFEYFSETQRNKGNFPGRFSGRQFSNSRSEMNVSTLELGDSALYLCASSGGGNEQYFGPGTRLTVT.

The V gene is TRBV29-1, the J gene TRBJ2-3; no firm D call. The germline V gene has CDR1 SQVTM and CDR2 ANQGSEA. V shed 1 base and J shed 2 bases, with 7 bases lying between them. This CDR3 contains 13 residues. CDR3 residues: CSVEGRFTDTQYF. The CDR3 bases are TGCAGCGTTGAAGGTCGGTTCACAGATACGCAGTATTTT.

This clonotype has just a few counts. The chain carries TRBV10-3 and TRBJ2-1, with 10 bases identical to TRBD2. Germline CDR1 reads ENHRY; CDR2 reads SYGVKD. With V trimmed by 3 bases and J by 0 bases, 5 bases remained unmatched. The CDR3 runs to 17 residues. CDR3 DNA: TGTGCCATCAGTGATAGTAAGCGGGGGGGCTCCTACAATGAGCAGTTCTTC. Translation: CAISDSKRGGSYNEQFF.

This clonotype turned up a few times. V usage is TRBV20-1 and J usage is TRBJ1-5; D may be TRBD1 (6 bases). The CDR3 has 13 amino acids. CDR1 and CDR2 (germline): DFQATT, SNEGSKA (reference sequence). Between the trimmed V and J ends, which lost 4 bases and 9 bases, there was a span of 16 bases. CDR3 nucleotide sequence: TGCAGTGCTATCAGGACAGAAAATAGGCCCCAGCATTTT. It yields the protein CSAIRTENRPQHF.

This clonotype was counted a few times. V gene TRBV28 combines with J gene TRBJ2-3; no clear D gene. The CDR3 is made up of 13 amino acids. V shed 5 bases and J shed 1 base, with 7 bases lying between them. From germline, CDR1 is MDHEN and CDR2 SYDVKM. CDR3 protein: CASSTMGTDTQYF. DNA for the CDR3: TGTGCCAGCAGTACGATGGGCACAGATACGCAGTATTTT.

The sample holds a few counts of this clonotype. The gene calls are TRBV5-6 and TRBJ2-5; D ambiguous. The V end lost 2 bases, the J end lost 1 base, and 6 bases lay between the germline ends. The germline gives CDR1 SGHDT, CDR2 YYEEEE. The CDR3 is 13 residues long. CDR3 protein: CASSFLIQETQYF. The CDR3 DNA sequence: TGTGCCAGCAGCTTTCTCATCCAAGAGACCCAGTACTTC.

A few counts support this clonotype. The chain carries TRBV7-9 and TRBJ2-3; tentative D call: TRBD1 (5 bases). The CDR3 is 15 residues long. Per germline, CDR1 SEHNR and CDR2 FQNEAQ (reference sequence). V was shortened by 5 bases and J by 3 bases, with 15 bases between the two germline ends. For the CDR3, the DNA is TGTGCCAGCAGCCCAAGGGGCCAGGAGACAGATACGCAGTATTTT. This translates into CASSPRGQETDTQYF.

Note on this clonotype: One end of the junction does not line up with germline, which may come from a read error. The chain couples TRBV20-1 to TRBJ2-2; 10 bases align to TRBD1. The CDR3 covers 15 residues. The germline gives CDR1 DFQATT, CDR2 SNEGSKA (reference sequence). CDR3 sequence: CSARPGQGHTGQLFF. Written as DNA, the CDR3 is TGCAGTGCGAGACCGGGACAGGGGCACACCGGGCAGCTGTTTTTT.

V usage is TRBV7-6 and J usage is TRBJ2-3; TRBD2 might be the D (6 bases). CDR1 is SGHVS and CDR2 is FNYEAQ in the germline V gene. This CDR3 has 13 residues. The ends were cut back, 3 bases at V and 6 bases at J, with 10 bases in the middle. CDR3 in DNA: TGTGCCAGCAGCTTTGGGGGGAGGGATACGCAGTATTTT. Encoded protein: CASSFGGRDTQYF.

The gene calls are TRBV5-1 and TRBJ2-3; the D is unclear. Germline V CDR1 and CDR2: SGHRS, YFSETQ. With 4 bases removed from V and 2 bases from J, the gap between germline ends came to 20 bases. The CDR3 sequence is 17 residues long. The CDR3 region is CASSLRLNPEPTDTQYF. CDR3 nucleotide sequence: TGCGCCAGCAGCCTCCGTCTGAACCCCGAGCCCACAGATACGCAGTATTTT.

CDR3 residues: CASSFGRYTEAFF. The CDR3 region has the DNA TGTGCCAGCAGTTTCGGGAGGTACACTGAAGCTTTCTTT. The V gene is TRBV27, the J gene TRBJ1-1; D ambiguous. The CDR3 sequence is 13 residues long. The germline gives CDR1 MNHEY, CDR2 SMNVEV (reference sequence). V shed 3 bases and J shed 3 bases, with 8 bases lying between them.

CDR3: CASTLFTEAFF. CDR3 in DNA: TGTGCCAGCACCCTTTTCACTGAAGCTTTCTTT. The genes are TRBV12-3 or TRBV12-4 and TRBJ1-1; D not certain. This CDR3 contains 11 residues. The V end lost 7 bases, the J end lost 4 bases, and 7 bases lay between the germline ends.

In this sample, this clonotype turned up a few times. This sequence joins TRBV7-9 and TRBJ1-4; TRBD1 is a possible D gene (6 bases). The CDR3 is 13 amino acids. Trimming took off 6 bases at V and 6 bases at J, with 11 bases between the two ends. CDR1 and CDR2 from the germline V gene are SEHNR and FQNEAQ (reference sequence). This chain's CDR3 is CASSWGQDEKLFF. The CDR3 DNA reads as TGTGCCAGCAGTTGGGGACAAGATGAAAAACTGTTTTTT.

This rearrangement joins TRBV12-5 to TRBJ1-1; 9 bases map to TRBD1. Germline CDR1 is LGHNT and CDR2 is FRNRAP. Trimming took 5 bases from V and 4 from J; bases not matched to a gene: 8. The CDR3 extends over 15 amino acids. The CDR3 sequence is CASGEGQGRITEAFF. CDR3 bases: TGTGCTAGTGGTGAGGGACAGGGTCGGATCACTGAAGCTTTCTTT.

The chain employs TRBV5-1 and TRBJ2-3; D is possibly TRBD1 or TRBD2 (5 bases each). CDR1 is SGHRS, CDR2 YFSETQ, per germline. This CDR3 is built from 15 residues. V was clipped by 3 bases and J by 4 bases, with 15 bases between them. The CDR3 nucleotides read TGCGCCAGCAGCTCAACACCGTTGGGGGCAGATACGCAGTATTTT. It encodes CASSSTPLGADTQYF.

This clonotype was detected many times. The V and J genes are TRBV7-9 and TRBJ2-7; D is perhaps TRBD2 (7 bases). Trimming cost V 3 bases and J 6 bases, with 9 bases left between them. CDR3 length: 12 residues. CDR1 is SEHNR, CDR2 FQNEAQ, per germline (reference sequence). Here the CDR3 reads CASSLGGGEQYV. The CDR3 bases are TGTGCCAGCAGCTTGGGAGGGGGCGAGCAGTACGTC.

The CDR3 loop is CASSQGSVQGGYGYTF. The DNA of the CDR3 is TGCGCCAGCAGCCAAGGGAGCGTACAGGGAGGGTATGGCTACACCTTC. The chain joins TRBV4-1 to TRBJ1-2; the D gene is possibly TRBD1 (6 bases). The CDR3 spans 16 residues. Trimming cost V 1 base and J 5 bases, with 17 bases left between them. Germline-derived CDR1 and CDR2 are MGHRA and YSYEKL.

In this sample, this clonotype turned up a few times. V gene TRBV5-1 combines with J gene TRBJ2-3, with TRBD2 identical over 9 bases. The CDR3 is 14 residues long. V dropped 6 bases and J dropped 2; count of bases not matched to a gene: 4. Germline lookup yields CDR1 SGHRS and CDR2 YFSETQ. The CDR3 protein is CASTRLADTDTQYF. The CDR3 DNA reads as TGCGCCAGCACCCGACTAGCGGACACAGATACGCAGTATTTT.